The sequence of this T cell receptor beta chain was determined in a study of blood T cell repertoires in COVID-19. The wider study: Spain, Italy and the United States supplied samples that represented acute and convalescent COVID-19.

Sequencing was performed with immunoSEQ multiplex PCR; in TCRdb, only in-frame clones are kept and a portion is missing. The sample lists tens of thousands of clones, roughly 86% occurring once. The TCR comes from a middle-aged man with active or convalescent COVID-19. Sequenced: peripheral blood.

CDR3 amino acids: CASSPRHVPYGYTF. Here the CDR3 DNA reads TGTGCCAGCAGTCCGAGACACGTCCCCTATGGCTACACCTTC. The chain has TRBV28 and TRBJ1-2; D unresolved. With 5 bases removed from V and 4 bases from J, the gap between germline ends came to 14 bases. Germline CDR1 and CDR2: MDHEN and SYDVKM. This CDR3 contains 14 residues.